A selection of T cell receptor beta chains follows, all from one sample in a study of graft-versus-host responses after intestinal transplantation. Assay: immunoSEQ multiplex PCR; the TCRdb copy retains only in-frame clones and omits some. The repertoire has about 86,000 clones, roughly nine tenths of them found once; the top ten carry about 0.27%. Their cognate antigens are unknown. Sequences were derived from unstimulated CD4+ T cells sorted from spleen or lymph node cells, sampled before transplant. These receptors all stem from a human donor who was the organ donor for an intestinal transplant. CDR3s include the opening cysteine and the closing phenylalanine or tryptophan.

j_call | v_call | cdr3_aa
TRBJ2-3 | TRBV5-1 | CASSSLASGRDTQYF
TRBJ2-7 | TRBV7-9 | CASSPTSGMSYEQYF
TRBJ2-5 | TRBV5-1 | CASSGKDKSETQYF
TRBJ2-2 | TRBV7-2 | CASSLGTGGSQGFF
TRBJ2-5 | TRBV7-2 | CASRRERGLQETQYF
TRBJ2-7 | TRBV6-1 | CASSEGRYEQYF
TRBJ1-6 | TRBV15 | CATSRAGYSPLHF
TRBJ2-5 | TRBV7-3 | CASSLTGVQETQYF
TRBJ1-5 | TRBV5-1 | CASSFTGNQPQHF
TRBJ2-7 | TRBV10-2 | CASSELPPGSEYEQYF
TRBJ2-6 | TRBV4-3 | CASSQDRHPRSGANVLTF
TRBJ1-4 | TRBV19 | CASTGTATNEKLFF
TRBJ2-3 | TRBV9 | CASSVGGAGGLYTDTQYF
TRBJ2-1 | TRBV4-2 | CASRGSGGLRSPYNEQFF
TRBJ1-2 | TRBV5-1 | CASSLVVAGGGGYTF
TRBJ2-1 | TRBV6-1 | CASSAPNPPGGSEQFF
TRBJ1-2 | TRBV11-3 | CASSPTQGGYGYTF
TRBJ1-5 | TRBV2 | CASSERWRQPQHF
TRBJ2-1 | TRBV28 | CASRVAGDVFYNEQFF
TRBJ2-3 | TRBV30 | CAWSPGAGTDTQYF
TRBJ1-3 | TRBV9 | CASSVHPGGHSGNTIYF
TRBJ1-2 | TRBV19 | CATSGQGNYGYTF
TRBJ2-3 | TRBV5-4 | CASSLERGGPDTQYF
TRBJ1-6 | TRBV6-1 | CASSNRGMSSPLHF
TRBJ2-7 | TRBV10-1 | CASSSTSGTYEQYF
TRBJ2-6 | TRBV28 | CASRAGGRANVLTF